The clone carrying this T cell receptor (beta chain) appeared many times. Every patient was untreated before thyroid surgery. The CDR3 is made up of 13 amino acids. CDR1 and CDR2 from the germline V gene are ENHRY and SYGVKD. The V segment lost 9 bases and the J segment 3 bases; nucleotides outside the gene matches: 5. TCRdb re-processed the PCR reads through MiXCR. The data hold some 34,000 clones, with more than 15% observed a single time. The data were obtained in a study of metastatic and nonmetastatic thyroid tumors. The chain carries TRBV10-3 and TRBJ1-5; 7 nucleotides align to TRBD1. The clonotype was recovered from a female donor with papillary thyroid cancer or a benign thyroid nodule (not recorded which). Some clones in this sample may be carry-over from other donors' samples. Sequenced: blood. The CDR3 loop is CAIGTALNQPQHF. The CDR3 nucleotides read TGTGCCATTGGGACAGCCCTCAATCAGCCCCAGCATTTT.